This is a list of T cell receptor beta chains from one sample in a study of shared clonotypes between healthy human individuals. Clones were read by immunoSEQ multiplex PCR, and TCRdb kept only the in-frame ones, dropping some. The repertoire consists of about 1.9 million clones, with around 93% occurring once and the leading ten covering about 1.7%. The sample consisted of naive CD8+ T cells from PBMCs. The receptors originated from a man younger than 35 in good health. Some clones in this sample may be carry-over from other donors' samples. CDR3s include the opening cysteine and the closing phenylalanine or tryptophan. Each record gives: J gene, clone size, V gene, D gene, CDR3 protein, CDR3 DNA. D genes are given only for firm matches. Clone size is shown for a subset of rows, as once, few, many or a class of expanded clone.

TRBJ1-2 | NA | TRBV29-1 | NA | CSVGLGDGYTF | TGCAGCGTTGGACTGGGGGATGGCTACACCTTC
TRBJ2-3 | NA | TRBV2 | NA | CASSGGVADTQYF | TGTGCCAGCAGTGGCGGGGTTGCAGATACGCAGTATTTT
TRBJ1-4 | NA | TRBV7-9 | NA | CASSLSGIRAEKLFF | TGTGCCAGCAGCTTATCCGGGATTAGGGCTGAAAAACTGTTTTTT
TRBJ1-1 | few | TRBV19 | NA | CASSLGPIVAFF | TGTGCCAGTAGTCTCGGACCCATTGTGGCTTTCTTT
TRBJ1-1 | NA | TRBV13 | NA | CASSLGLIWGAPTEAFF | TGTGCCAGCAGCTTAGGCCTAATTTGGGGGGCGCCCACTGAAGCTTTCTTT
TRBJ2-1 | NA | TRBV5-4 | NA | CASKDEFNEQFF | TGTGCCAGCAAGGATGAGTTCAATGAGCAGTTCTTC
TRBJ2-5 | NA | TRBV9 | NA | CASSVGIDGSQETQYF | TGTGCCAGCAGCGTAGGCATCGACGGCAGCCAAGAGACCCAGTACTTC
TRBJ1-2 | NA | TRBV7-6 | NA | CASSLEQGGNYGYTF | TGTGCCAGCAGCTTAGAGCAGGGCGGGAACTATGGCTACACCTTC
TRBJ1-2 | NA | TRBV21-1 | NA | CASSKDGQRVNYGYTF | TGTGCCAGCAGCAAAGATGGACAAAGGGTTAACTATGGCTACACCTTC
TRBJ2-7 | NA | TRBV7-9 | TRBD1 | CASSSGRDRDEEQYF | TGTGCCAGCAGCTCCGGCCGGGACAGAGATGAGGAGCAGTACTTC
TRBJ1-1 | NA | TRBV27 | TRBD1 | CASTTTGAHTEAFF | TGTGCCAGCACCACCACAGGGGCCCACACTGAAGCTTTCTTT
TRBJ2-3 | NA | TRBV7-8 | NA | CASSLERPPDTQYF | TGTGCCAGCAGCTTAGAGAGACCGCCGGATACGCAGTATTTT
TRBJ2-1 | NA | TRBV11-3 | NA | CASSSRTDSSYNEQFF | TGTGCCAGCAGCTCTAGGACGGACAGCTCCTACAATGAGCAGTTCTTC
TRBJ2-7 | NA | TRBV5-1 | NA | CASSPWPGTNEQYF | TGCGCCAGCAGCCCCTGGCCAGGGACCAACGAGCAGTACTTC
TRBJ2-3 | NA | TRBV7-9 | TRBD2 | CASSLSSGGTDTQYF | TGTGCCAGCAGCTTAAGTAGCGGGGGCACAGATACGCAGTATTTT
TRBJ2-1 | NA | TRBV4-1 | TRBD2 | CASSQEWPAAGGHNEQFF | TGCGCCAGCAGCCAAGAGTGGCCTGCGGCGGGAGGCCACAATGAGCAGTTCTTC
TRBJ2-7 | NA | TRBV6-6 | TRBD2 | CASSYSPSGRYEQYF | TGTGCCAGCAGTTACTCGCCTAGCGGGAGATACGAGCAGTACTTC
TRBJ2-7 | once | TRBV7-3 | NA | CASSLSPSYEQYF | TGTGCCAGCAGCTTATCGCCCTCCTACGAGCAGTACTTC
TRBJ2-6 | NA | TRBV27 | NA | CASSPLPGANVLTF | TGTGCCAGCAGTCCCCTTCCTGGGGCCAACGTCCTGACTTTC
TRBJ2-5 | NA | TRBV5-4 | NA | CASSPWYSGETQYF | TGTGCCAGCAGCCCCTGGTATAGTGGAGAGACCCAGTACTTC
TRBJ1-3 | once | TRBV7-9 | TRBD1 | CASSLGWTGFSGNTIYF | TGTGCCAGCAGCTTAGGCTGGACAGGGTTTTCTGGAAACACCATATATTTT
TRBJ2-1 | NA | TRBV28 | NA | CASSFPPDSGGSLGEQFF | TGTGCCAGCAGTTTTCCCCCTGACTCGGGCGGGTCCTTAGGAGAGCAGTTCTTC
TRBJ1-4 | NA | TRBV2 | NA | CASSEPGDEKLFF | TGTGCCAGCAGTGAACCAGGGGATGAAAAACTGTTTTTT
TRBJ2-2 | NA | TRBV6-5 | NA | CASSRDLNTGELFF | TGTGCCAGCTCGAGGGACTTGAACACCGGGGAGCTGTTTTTT
TRBJ2-7 | NA | TRBV6-6 | NA | CASSGRDSYEQYF | TGTGCCAGCAGTGGGAGGGACAGCTACGAGCAGTACTTC
TRBJ2-7 | NA | TRBV19 | NA | CASSIGGRSYEQYF | TGTGCCAGTAGTATAGGTGGCAGATCCTACGAGCAGTACTTC
TRBJ2-3 | NA | TRBV6-5 | TRBD1 | CASSRDRERQYF | TGTGCCAGCAGTCGGGACAGGGAAAGGCAGTATTTT
TRBJ2-7 | NA | TRBV4-1 | TRBD2 | CASSHKAGGWDEQYF | TGCGCCAGCAGCCATAAGGCGGGAGGTTGGGACGAGCAGTACTTC
TRBJ1-3 | NA | TRBV6-6 | NA | CASLNRGGEGNTIYF | TGTGCCAGCCTCAACCGAGGGGGTGAGGGAAACACCATATATTTT
TRBJ2-2 | NA | TRBV6-5 | TRBD2 | CASNKGLANTGELFF | TGTGCCAGCAATAAGGGACTAGCGAACACCGGGGAGCTGTTTTTT